This entry describes one T cell receptor beta chain. Its antigen remains unidentified. No base quality information exists; no much larger clone differs at one position. The cohort was made up of roughly 670 healthy bone marrow donors. At the time of sampling, every cohort member was nominally healthy, though immune exposures that went unrecorded were likely present. The donor was CMV seropositive and was included in the group of approximately 310 seropositive cohort members. A peripheral blood sample was collected from each donor, and TCR beta sequencing was performed on peripheral blood mononuclear cells. Genomic DNA extraction from the blood cell samples was performed with the Qiagen DNeasy Blood Extraction Kit. These data originate in a study of cytomegalovirus exposure and HLA in healthy donors (dated by TCRdb to 2017 to 2019). For the study in its entirety: An earlier analysis of several hundred of the donors reported 250 to 300 Gb of sequence data and 117 million unique TCR beta sequences from about 180 million T cells. The study combined high-throughput TCR immunosequencing, statistical association of individual TCRs with disease status, and machine learning to predict cytomegalovirus infection status. Several DR-DQ haplotypes were handled as single units for association and clustering, since linkage in the cohort was strong. Among the approximately 430 genotyped donors, around 81% belonged to the genetic ancestry cluster associated with self-reported Caucasian donors. Besides the first cohort of around 670 subjects, a separate validation cohort made up of 90 to 150 different subjects was used. In a later genetic analysis, genome-wide SNP genotypes for about 55% of the roughly 670 donors were used, and that subset was treated as a discovery cohort. All discovery cohort repertoires had been generated using a single sequencing platform. Alongside the repertoire data, information on donor age, sex, ethnicity and CMV serostatus was compiled. The study profiled the T cell repertoires of hundreds of subjects by immunosequencing and related them to cytomegalovirus serostatus. The aim of the study was to test whether cataloging public T cell receptors could identify signatures of past pathogen exposure. Typing coverage varied by locus: about 629-630 donors for A, B, C, DRB1 and DQB1; roughly 500 for DQA1; 606 for DPA1; around 490 for DPB1. An early release that covered around 590 HLA-typed donors contained approximately 320 gigabases of sequencing data and 70 million to 100 million unique TCR sequences. HLA typing included class I and class II loci at four-digit resolution. An earlier analysis of around 640 of the donors used high-throughput TCR beta sequencing to judge whether each TCR beta V gene segment behaved as functional or pseudogenic. Among about 370 genotyped donors of the cohort, an average of about 220,000 unique TCR beta nucleotide sequences was sequenced per donor, of which about 18% were non-productive. A later analysis re-examined previously published TCR beta repertoires from over 500 donors and added high-resolution HLA genotyping to investigate patterns of TCR occurrence. The later analysis used no new phenotypic data to find candidate immune exposures, relying instead on TCR beta sequences and their occurrence across donors. What the work shows at the level of the full study, not this receptor alone: In vitro tests confirmed that a few of the cytomegalovirus-associated TCR beta chains recognize cytomegalovirus antigens. The classifier was reported to diagnose cytomegalovirus status with high specificity and sensitivity in both the original cohort and the validation cohort. In the study, about 150 TCR beta chains were listed as associated with cytomegalovirus. A group of highly shared sequence variants was considered likely to be a technical artifact of the sequencing pipeline. This cohort had only TCR beta chains sequenced, and the lack of alpha or paired-chain data limited which features could be detected. The only immune exposure information available for the cohort was CMV serostatus. An earlier analysis of some 560 of the donors showed that most TCR beta V segments appeared in productive rearrangements either about 87% or about 30% of the time, which broadly matched IMGT annotations. Presence/absence analyses assumed roughly uniform sequencing depth across donors, an assumption that may not hold. A later analysis found that most CMV-associated TCR beta chains appeared HLA-restricted, with HLA associations seemingly driven largely by CMV exposure. Most TCR sequences were observed very rarely across donors, whereas some public TCRs were present in many individuals. It was suggested by the authors that the approach could potentially be generalized to other disease states and immunological phenotypes. In a later genetic analysis, a missense DCLRE1C variant was associated with V-gene and J-gene trimming of TCR beta chains, and the association was replicated in an independent cohort. According to a later analysis, parvovirus B19, influenza, CMV and Epstein-Barr virus appeared linked to several top co-occurrence clusters. In a later analysis, HLA-associated TCR beta chains were found to be more clonally expanded and to have lower generation probabilities than equally common non-associated chains. A further reported finding was that TCR beta sequences accurately predicted the HLA-A and HLA-B alleles for most subjects in the first cohort. A later genetic analysis reported fewer N-insertions in productive TCRs among donors in an Asian-associated ancestry cluster than the roughly 700-donor mean. Some IMGT-functional V segments, including TRBV6-2 and TRBV6-3, could not be distinguished by the 87-base-pair reads and were therefore excluded. When HLA alleles, especially DR and DQ, strongly co-occurred, attributing TCR associations to individual alleles was difficult. Correlated functional status among segregating V segments might reflect linkage disequilibrium, but an unknown experimental factor could not be ruled out. HLA typing was unavailable for some donors at each locus, so association tests used only the typed subset. In a later analysis, the rate of TCR association differed among HLA loci, with DRB1 alleles having the most associated TCRs and HLA-C alleles having the fewest. Because counts were too low, roughly 18 rarely observed V segments, including chromosome 9 orphons, were left out of the earlier analysis of a few hundred of the donors. At a false discovery rate of 0.05, a later analysis linked 15,000 to 20,000 TCR beta sequences to specific HLA alleles.

Library prep was done by the immunoSEQ multiplex PCR assay. A mixture of 60 forward primers for TCR Vbeta segments and 13 reverse primers for TCR Jbeta segments was used in the multiplex PCR. The CDR3 region of rearranged TCR beta genes was amplified from genomic DNA with a multiplex PCR assay. Amplified TCR beta libraries were sequenced as 87-base-pair reads on the Illumina HiSeq System. Per the authors' processing: In a later analysis, 80 million or so unique TCR beta chains were counted across the approximately 640 repertoires, and approximately 9.9 million of these chains were shared by at least two donors. Raw reads were error-corrected and collapsed into unique sequences by a nearest-neighbor algorithm in which closely related sequences were merged to remove PCR and sequencing errors. To assign V, D and J gene segments, CDR3 sequences were aligned to IMGT reference sequences. For a sequence to be retained, a match of at least six nucleotides was required to both a V gene segment and a J gene segment. Rearrangements were classified as productive when the CDR3 lacked stop codons and remained in frame with V and J, and all other rearrangements were classified as non-productive. CDR3 was defined by IMGT convention, running from the second conserved V-encoded cysteine to the conserved J-encoded phenylalanine. Sequences without an unambiguous match to a single V gene segment were excluded from the earlier analysis of 450 to 750 of the donors. An earlier analysis of roughly 590 of the donors called V segments functional above 56.7% productive rearrangements and segregating when the between-donor standard deviation exceeded 5%. A statistical classification framework was developed to diagnose cytomegalovirus status using the catalog of TCR beta chain sequences. A later analysis assigned V and J genes by comparing TCR nucleotide sequences with IMGT/GENE-DB human TR gene sequences. Using the TCRdist pipeline, a later analysis assigned CDR3 sequences along with most-parsimonious VDJ recombination scenarios. A later analysis defined each TCR beta chain by its CDR3 amino acid sequence plus V-gene family, and excluded reads lacking a unique V-gene family. To address suspected cross-contamination and a sequencing artifact, a later analysis removed 592 highly shared, low-generation-probability nucleotide sequences. A later analysis calculated a clonal expansion index for each public chain from normalized within-repertoire ranks of inferred template counts. Generation probabilities in a later analysis came from a VDJ recombination model fitted to out-of-frame rearrangements, and those results were checked against IGoR. Hypergeometric tests were used in a later analysis to score TCR-TCR, TCR-HLA and TCR-CMV co-occurrence, with a repertoire-size bias correction applied to the TCR pairs. False discovery rates were estimated in a later analysis by permuting HLA or CMV assignments 20 times. In a later analysis, co-occurring TCRs were grouped using DBSCAN, and TCRdist sequence similarity was added for clustering within HLA-allele-positive subsets. For co-occurrence clustering, repertoires with fewer than 30,000 or more than 120,000 public chains were excluded, along with roughly 5 repertoires with anomalous nucleotide sharing. The source is immuneACCESS, and TCRdb retained only in-frame sequences with V and J called. Part of the clones is not carried over; for the studies checked, unresolved V genes explain less than half of this, and the remainder is unexplained. V and J calls and clone size come straight from that table; D and trimming were deduced from the DNA. This sample lists about 98,000 clones; around 75% were detected once. Clones ranked in the top ten supply roughly 9.7% of the sample.

CDR1 is given as SGHTA and CDR2 as FQGTGA, both from the germline V gene. The CDR3 measures 15 amino acids from cysteine to phenylalanine. Only the CDR3 region is kept as DNA, spanning 45 bases read in frame from base 1. V loses 6 bases of germline sequence and J loses 4 bases, and the interval between the two ends is 15 bases. The rearranged chain carries TRBV7-3 and TRBJ2-2; no D segment can be confidently identified. The sequence came from a young man in good health and CMV-seropositive. Sequencing input: PBMCs. The CDR3 amino acid sequence is: CASSGSAPGTGELFF. The sequence in DNA is TGTGCCAGCAGTGGTTCTGCACCGGGCACCGGGGAGCTGTTTTTT. When the CDR3 is completed using the reference TRBV7-3 and TRBJ2-2 genes on either side, the full variable domain is GAGVSQTPSNKVTEKGKYVELRCDPISGHTALYWYRQSLGQGPEFLIYFQGTGAADDSGLPNDRFFAVRPEGSVSTLKIQRTERGDSAVYLCASSGSAPGTGELFFGEGSRLTVL.